This T cell receptor (beta chain) stems from a study of shared clonotypes between healthy human individuals. Some clones are missing from TCRdb's copy, which holds only in-frame ones; the method was immunoSEQ multiplex PCR. Of about 2 million clones listed, roughly 94% are singletons. The germline V gene has CDR1 SGHAT and CDR2 FQNNGV. Trimming took 2 bases from V and 6 from J; bases not matched to a gene: 6. CDR3 length: 14 amino acids. The J gene is TRBJ1-2, the V gene TRBV11-2; TRBD1 aligns across 7 bases. The receptor was isolated from a man younger than 35 in good health. The sample was naive CD4+ T cells sorted from blood. Sample subset: CD45RA+ positively selected. The CDR3: CASSLFAGGDGYTF. DNA of the CDR3: TGTGCCAGCAGCTTATTTGCAGGGGGTGATGGCTACACCTTC.